This TCR beta chain was observed in a study of T cell repertoires in cytomegalovirus infection. Study in general: Recently identified HLA-C-restricted CMV epitopes and well-studied HLA-B-restricted CMV epitopes were used by the study. Public TCR beta signatures were indicative of both CMV infection and a matching HLA type.

Study-wide results and caveats: Cumulative public TCR beta family frequency identified CMV carriers with the relevant HLA. In two of eight donors, the top clonotype was HLA-C-restricted CMV-specific.

This clonotype was detected only a few times. Its antigen is unknown. This CDR3 contains 15 residues. The germline V gene encodes CDR1 SGHNT and CDR2 YYREEE (reference sequence). Trimming cost V 4 bases and J 7 bases, with 15 bases left between them. TCRdb fed the reads into MiXCR, producing one record per CDR3 protein. The table has hundreds of thousands of distinct CDR3 sequences, roughly 30% seen once. This chain joins TRBV5-4 and TRBJ1-6, with a possible D match to TRBD1 (6 bases). The input for sequencing was cultured CD8+ T cells from PBMCs, taken from culture after CMV antigen stimulation. The sequence derives from a human donor in good health (CMV status not recorded). Some clones in this sample may be carry-over from other donors' samples. DNA for the CDR3: TGTGCCAGCAGCCAGGGGCAGGGATTGAATTCACCCCTCCACTTT. Its translation: CASSQGQGLNSPLHF.